This T cell receptor (beta chain) was profiled in a study of patients and donors after allogeneic stem cell transplantation. One entry per CDR3 protein, called by TCRdb with MiXCR from the RT-PCR reads. The data contain tens of thousands of distinct CDR3 sequences, around a quarter of them singletons. Per the germline V gene, CDR1 is SGHNT and CDR2 is YENEEA. CDR3 size: 14 residues. Trimming left V 5 bases short and J 3 bases short, with 12 bases between. The sample taken for sequencing was blood, either unsorted or a sorted T cell fraction (not recorded which). The source of this sequence is a human donor who was either an allogeneic HSCT recipient or a stem cell or donor lymphocyte infusion donor (not recorded which). It is not recorded whose cells these are; they may come from a transplant donor. V is TRBV11-3 and J is TRBJ2-3; D is perhaps TRBD1 or TRBD2 (5 bases each). CDR3 sequence (DNA): TGTGCCAGCAGCCCTAGGGGAGATACAGATACGCAGTATTTT. Its protein product is CASSPRGDTDTQYF. Looking up the rest from reference TRBV11-3 and TRBJ2-3 gives the full variable domain: EAGVVQSPRYKIIEKKQPVAFWCNPISGHNTLYWYLQNLGQGPELLIRYENEEAVDDSQLPKDRFSAERLKGVDSTLKIQPAELGDSAVYLCASSPRGDTDTQYFGPGTRLTVL.